This TCR beta chain stems from a study of blood T cell repertoires in COVID-19 (dated by TCRdb to about 2020). Regarding the study in general: The collaborator samples originated in the United States, Italy and Spain and spanned the acute and convalescent phases of COVID-19. The prospective study material was composed of cDNA or gDNA derived from T cells, B-cell-depleted T cells, or PBMCs. Deeply sampled blood TCRbeta repertoires from subjects exposed to, actively infected with, or recovered from COVID-19 were included in the dataset. The repertoires were made available in a free public database intended to serve as a resource for research on the immune response to SARS-CoV-2. Samples were obtained from the ongoing ImmuneRACE study (first 160 participants) and from about 1,300 subjects provided by 6 global collaborators. The sample metadata nearly always contained a de-identified subject ID, COVID-19 status, age in years and sex. HLA class I and class II types, where available, came from metadata supplied by the sample provider rather than from assay-based typing. Broad study findings and their caveats: Clinical and demographic metadata were provided uncurated, with the amount varying by source and participant.

TCRbeta CDR3 regions were amplified from genomic DNA by means of the immunoSEQ Assay, a bias-controlled multiplex PCR. Concerning the study's data processing: The number of nucleated cells in each sample was estimated by amplification of reference gene primers within the assay. To quantify the absolute abundance of each unique TCRbeta CDR3 rearrangement, sequence reads were collapsed and filtered. For each sample, productive Simpson clonality was calculated as the square root of Simpson's diversity index over productive rearrangements. TCRdb took over this immuneACCESS table, retaining in-frame rearrangements with V and J assigned. Such tables are incomplete; in checked studies, under half of the missing clones stem from an unresolved V gene, and the remainder is unexplained. V and J calls and clone size are copied from that table; D and trimming were computed from the DNA. The sample table lists roughly 220,000 clones, approximately 78% of them with a count of one. Together, the top ten hold around 8% of the sample.

A note on this clone: What this receptor recognizes is not known. There are no base qualities to consult, and no much larger clone falls within one base.

At the junction V is shortened by 2 bases and J by 2 bases, with 13 bases in between. The cysteine opens and the phenylalanine closes a CDR3 of 15 amino acids. Of all the DNA, just the CDR3 is kept, 45 bases in frame from base 1. CDR1 and CDR2, per the germline V gene, are SGHTA and FQGNSA. One collaborating source in Seattle enrolled patients while the patients were actively infected and followed the patients over time throughout the course of disease. The collaborating institutions used their own protocols to collect whole blood in K2EDTA tubes. Collaborator samples were shipped for TCRbeta analysis as frozen whole blood, isolated PBMCs, or DNA extracted from either sample type.

Sequenced material: peripheral blood. This receptor was taken from a woman at least 80 years old with COVID-19, enrolled during active disease. Here the chain combines TRBV7-2 and TRBJ2-7; D gene: possibly TRBD1, on 6 matching bases. In nucleotides, the sequence is TGTGCCAGCAGCTTACAGGCAGGGGCAACCTACGAGCAGTACTTC. The resulting protein is CASSLQAGATYEQYF.